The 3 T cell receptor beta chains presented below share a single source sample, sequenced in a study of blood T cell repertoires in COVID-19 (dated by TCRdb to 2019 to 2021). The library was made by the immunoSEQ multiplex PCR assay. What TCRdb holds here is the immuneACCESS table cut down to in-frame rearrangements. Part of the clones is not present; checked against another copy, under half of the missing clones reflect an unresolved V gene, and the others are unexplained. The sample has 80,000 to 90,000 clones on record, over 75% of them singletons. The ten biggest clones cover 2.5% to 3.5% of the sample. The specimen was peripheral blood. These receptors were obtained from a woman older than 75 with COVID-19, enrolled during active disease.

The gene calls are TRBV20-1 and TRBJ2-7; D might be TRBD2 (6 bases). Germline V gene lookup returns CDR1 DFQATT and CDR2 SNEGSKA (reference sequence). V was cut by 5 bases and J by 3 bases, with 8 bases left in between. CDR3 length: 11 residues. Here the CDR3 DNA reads TGCAGTGCTGCGACTAGCTACGAGCAGTACTTC. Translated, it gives CSAATSYEQYF.

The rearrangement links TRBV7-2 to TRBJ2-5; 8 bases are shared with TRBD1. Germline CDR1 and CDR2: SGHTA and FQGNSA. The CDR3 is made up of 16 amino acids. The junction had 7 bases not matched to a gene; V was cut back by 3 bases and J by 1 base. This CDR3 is CASSLVFGTGQETQYF. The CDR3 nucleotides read TGTGCCAGCAGCTTGGTCTTTGGGACAGGCCAAGAGACCCAGTACTTC.

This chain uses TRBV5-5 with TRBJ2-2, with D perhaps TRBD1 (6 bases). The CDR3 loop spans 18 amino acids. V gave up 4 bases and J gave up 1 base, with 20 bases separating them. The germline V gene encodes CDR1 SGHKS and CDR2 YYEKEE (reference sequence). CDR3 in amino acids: CASSPHFTGRRNTGELFF. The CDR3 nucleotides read TGTGCCAGCAGCCCACATTTTACAGGGCGAAGGAACACCGGGGAGCTGTTTTTT.